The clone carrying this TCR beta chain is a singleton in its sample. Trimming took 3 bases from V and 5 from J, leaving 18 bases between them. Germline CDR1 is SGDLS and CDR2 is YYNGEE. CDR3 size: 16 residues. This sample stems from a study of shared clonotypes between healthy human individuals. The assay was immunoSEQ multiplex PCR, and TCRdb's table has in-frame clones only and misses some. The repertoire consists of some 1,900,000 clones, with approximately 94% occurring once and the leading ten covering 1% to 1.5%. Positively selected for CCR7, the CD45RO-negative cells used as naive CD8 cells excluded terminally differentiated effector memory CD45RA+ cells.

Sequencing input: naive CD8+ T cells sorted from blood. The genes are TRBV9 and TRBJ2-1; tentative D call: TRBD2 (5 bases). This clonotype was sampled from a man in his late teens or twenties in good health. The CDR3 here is CASSAPRRAENNEQFF. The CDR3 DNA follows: TGTGCCAGCAGCGCCCCTCGGCGGGCGGAGAACAATGAGCAGTTCTTC.